The 19 T cell receptor beta chains below come from one sample, sequenced in a study of blood T cell repertoires in COVID-19 (dated by TCRdb to the early 2020s). Libraries were constructed by the immunoSEQ multiplex PCR assay. As stored in TCRdb, this immuneACCESS dataset retains in-frame rearrangements with V and J assigned. A fraction of the clones does not appear; measured against another copy, unresolved V genes explain less than half of the discrepancy, and the remainder lacks a known reason. This sample gives nearly 110,000 clones in total; 60% to 85% of them show up just once. The leading ten clones occupy 4% to 5.5% of the sample. Sequences were obtained from peripheral blood. The receptors were gathered from a man in his 70s with acute or convalescent COVID-19.

The gene calls are TRBV7-8 and TRBJ2-5; 7 nucleotides agree with TRBD2. The V segment lost 2 bases and the J segment 2 bases; nucleotides outside the gene matches: 2. The CDR3 totals 14 residues. Germline CDR1 reads SGHVS; CDR2 reads FQNEAQ. The CDR3 loop reads CASSLKRGQETQYF. CDR3 nucleotides: TGTGCCAGCAGCTTAAAGCGGGGTCAAGAGACCCAGTACTTC.

Note on this clone: Other DNA sequences in the sample encode the same CDR3. CDR3 protein: CASSIPGQVYGYTF. The CDR3 region has the DNA TGTGCCAGTAGTATCCCGGGACAGGTCTATGGCTACACCTTC. The V call is TRBV19, the J call TRBJ1-2; 8 bases are shared with TRBD1. The CDR3 totals 14 residues. Germline V gives CDR1 LNHDA, CDR2 SQIVND (reference sequence). V shed 3 bases and J 4 bases; nucleotides not matched to a gene: 4.

The chain joins TRBV5-1 to TRBJ1-1; D gene ambiguous. This CDR3 comprises 13 residues. V was pared by 6 bases and J by 10 bases, with 19 bases between. Germline V gene lookup returns CDR1 SGHRS and CDR2 YFSETQ. The DNA for the CDR3 is TGCGCCAGCACCACGGCCGAGGGTATGGGAGCTTTCTTT. Amino acids: CASTTAEGMGAFF.

This clone was seen a few times. The chain couples TRBV18 to TRBJ2-2; D is uncertain. Per germline, CDR1 KGHSH and CDR2 LQKENI. The CDR3 is 13 residues long. V gave up 2 bases and J gave up 4 bases, with 5 bases separating them. CDR3 DNA: TGTGCCAGCTCACCAATTAGCACCGGGGAGCTGTTTTTT. This translates into CASSPISTGELFF.

The chain links TRBV19 to TRBJ1-2; TRBD1 aligns across 8 bases. Unmatched junction bases numbered 3, after V lost 7 bases and J lost 2 bases. The CDR3 is 13 amino acids. The V gene's germline CDR1 is LNHDA and CDR2 SQIVND (reference sequence). The DNA for the CDR3 is TGTGCCAGTACCAGGGACAGGAACTATGGCTACACCTTC. Protein product: CASTRDRNYGYTF.

The chain couples TRBV27 to TRBJ1-5, with D perhaps matching TRBD1 (6 bases). The CDR3 length is 16 residues. V shed 6 bases and J shed 1 base, with 16 bases lying between them. CDR1 is MNHEY, CDR2 SMNVEV, per germline (reference sequence). CDR3 residues: CASSQNREGSNQPQHF. The CDR3 bases are TGTGCCAGCAGCCAAAACAGGGAAGGGAGCAATCAGCCCCAGCATTTT.

This sequence joins TRBV5-1 and TRBJ2-7, with TRBD1 identical over 7 bases. Germline V lookup: CDR1 SGHRS, CDR2 YFSETQ. V lost 2 bases, J lost 1 base, and 6 bases stayed unmatched. CDR3 size: 15 residues. CDR3 sequence: CASSLGTVQSYEQYF. CDR3 bases: TGCGCCAGCAGCTTAGGGACAGTCCAGTCCTACGAGCAGTACTTC.

The rearrangement uses TRBV27 and TRBJ2-1; 12 bases match TRBD1. The CDR3 is 16 residues long. Germline V gene lookup returns CDR1 MNHEY and CDR2 SMNVEV (reference sequence). The junction had 10 bases not matched to a gene; V was cut back by 5 bases and J by 8 bases. CDR3 region: CASSPRRDRGLHEQFF. The CDR3 DNA reads TGTGCCAGCAGTCCCCGGCGGGACAGGGGGCTCCATGAGCAGTTCTTC.

This clone came up once. The chain combines TRBV4-2 with TRBJ1-3; TRBD1 aligns across 8 bases. Germline CDR1 LGHNA, CDR2 YNFKEQ. V lost 0 bases to trimming and J lost 0 bases; unmatched junction nucleotides: 7. There are 18 residues in the CDR3. The CDR3 coding sequence is TGTGCCAGCAGCCAAGAATGGGACAGGTCCGCCTCTGGAAACACCATATATTTT. Translated: CASSQEWDRSASGNTIYF.

The V gene is TRBV3-1 (or the pseudogene TRBV3-2), the J gene TRBJ1-2, with 9 bases that match TRBD1. Germline V gene lookup returns CDR1 LGHDT and CDR2 YNNKEL (reference sequence). This CDR3 comprises 16 residues. With 1 base clipped from V and 4 bases from J, the junction kept 7 bases outside the gene matches. The CDR3 bases are TGTGCCAGCAGCCAAGGCCCACAGGGGGCAGGCTATGGCTACACCTTC. It yields the protein CASSQGPQGAGYGYTF.

The chain employs TRBV11-2 and TRBJ2-3, with D tentatively TRBD2 (7 bases). Looked up from germline, CDR1 is SGHAT and CDR2 is FQNNGV. CDR3 length: 15 amino acids. With 3 bases removed from V and 3 bases from J, the gap between germline ends came to 13 bases. CDR3 in amino acids: CASSLDGGATDTQYF. The CDR3 bases are TGTGCCAGCAGCTTGGATGGGGGGGCTACAGATACGCAGTATTTT.

CDR3 sequence: CASSPPGGMNSPLHF. DNA of the CDR3: TGTGCCAGCAGTCCCCCAGGGGGTATGAATTCACCCCTCCACTTT. This chain links TRBV25-1 with TRBJ1-6, with 7 nucleotides matching TRBD1. CDR1 MGHDK and CDR2 SYGVNS come from the germline V gene. Unmatched junction bases numbered 8, after V lost 5 bases and J lost 7 bases. The CDR3 spans 15 residues.

This rearrangement joins TRBV27 to TRBJ2-7; 10 bases are shared with TRBD2. With 6 bases clipped from V and 1 base from J, the junction kept 3 bases outside the gene matches. Germline V gene data show CDR1 as MNHEY and CDR2 as SMNVEV (reference sequence). This CDR3 has 14 residues. The chain's CDR3 is CASSGLAESYEQYF. In DNA form, the CDR3 reads TGTGCCAGCAGCGGACTAGCGGAGTCCTACGAGCAGTACTTC.

This clone was counted between two and nine times. J is TRBJ2-7 and V is TRBV5-1; 9 bases align to TRBD2. Germline-derived CDR1 and CDR2 are SGHRS and YFSETQ. This CDR3 contains 13 residues. Losses at the gene ends were 6 bases for V and 6 bases for J; bases not matched to a gene: 7. CDR3 DNA: TGCGCCAGCATAGGCCTAGCGGGGACCGAGCAGTACTTC. Its protein product is CASIGLAGTEQYF.

The chain has TRBV7-9 and TRBJ2-7; 10 bases line up with TRBD1. Germline V gives CDR1 SEHNR, CDR2 FQNEAQ (reference sequence). J gave up 2 bases and V 5 bases, and 12 bases lay outside the gene matches. The CDR3 runs 17 residues. CDR3: CASSRSFAGTGAYEQYF. CDR3 DNA: TGTGCCAGCAGCCGCAGTTTTGCCGGGACAGGGGCCTACGAGCAGTACTTC.

This sequence joins TRBV5-4 and TRBJ2-5; 13 nucleotides agree with TRBD2. The CDR3 covers 16 residues. The V gene's germline CDR1 is SGHNT and CDR2 YYREEE (reference sequence). J lost 4 bases, V lost 4 bases, and 7 bases had no gene match. In nucleotides, the CDR3 is TGTGCCAGCAGCCCCACTAGCGGGGGGGCCGGAGAGACCCAGTACTTC. This translates into CASSPTSGGAGETQYF.

The gene calls are TRBV7-9 and TRBJ1-4, with 8 bases aligning to TRBD1. The V gene end was trimmed by 4 bases and the J gene end by 3 bases; junction bases not matched to a gene: 4. CDR3 size: 15 residues. CDR1 and CDR2 from the germline V gene are SEHNR and FQNEAQ (reference sequence). CDR3 DNA sequence: TGTGCCAGCAGCTCAGGGGGCTTAGCTAATGAAAAACTGTTTTTT. Translation: CASSSGGLANEKLFF.

The chain has TRBV12-3 or TRBV12-4 and TRBJ1-6; D might be TRBD1 (6 bases). The germline V and J ends were trimmed by 2 bases and 8 bases, with 7 bases remaining between them. This CDR3 has 13 amino acids. The CDR3 sequence: CASSLNRDSPLHF. The CDR3 DNA reads TGTGCCAGCAGTTTAAACAGGGATTCACCCCTCCACTTT.

This chain uses TRBV6-5 with TRBJ1-5, with a weak D call TRBD1 (5 bases). With 5 bases removed from V and 7 bases from J, the gap between germline ends came to 15 bases. This CDR3 contains 14 residues. Germline-derived CDR1 and CDR2 are MNHEY and SVGAGI. CDR3 nucleotides: TGTGCCAGCAGTCACCCAGGGAAAGGCCAGCCCCAGCATTTT. It yields the protein CASSHPGKGQPQHF.